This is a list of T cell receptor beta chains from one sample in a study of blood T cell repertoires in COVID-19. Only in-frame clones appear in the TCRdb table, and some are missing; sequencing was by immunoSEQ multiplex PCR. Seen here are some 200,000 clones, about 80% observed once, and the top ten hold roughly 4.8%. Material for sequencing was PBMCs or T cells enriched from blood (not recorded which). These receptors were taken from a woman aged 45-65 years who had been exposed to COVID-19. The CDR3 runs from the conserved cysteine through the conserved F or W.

CASSLKQGAVQYF	TRBV7-2	TRBJ2-7
CAWSLGTPFNEQFF	TRBV30	TRBJ2-1
CASQGGNEQFF	TRBV3-1/TRBV3-2	TRBJ2-1
CSVESSGTGLSTSTDTQYF	TRBV29-1	TRBJ2-3
CASSHRGTLGYTF	TRBV12-3/TRBV12-4	TRBJ1-2
CASSKVVGGVRLYPPNYGYTF	TRBV21-1	TRBJ1-2
CASRPLRGDPSITEAFF	TRBV11-2	TRBJ1-1
CASSPQVGGEQFF	TRBV4-3	TRBJ2-1
CSVRVDEKLFF	TRBV29-1	TRBJ1-4
CARKAGLLYEQYF	TRBV3-1/TRBV3-2	TRBJ2-7
CAWSVPGYQHTIYF	TRBV30	TRBJ1-3
CASSQDGGNTEAFF	TRBV4-1	TRBJ1-1
CASSPGQILGGYTF	TRBV7-9	TRBJ1-2
CASTGGYEQYF	TRBV7-2	TRBJ2-7
CASSRGGANVLTF	TRBV12-3/TRBV12-4	TRBJ2-6
CASSFTLNTEAFF	TRBV12-3/TRBV12-4	TRBJ1-1
CASNPGHTNQPQHF	TRBV6-5	TRBJ1-5
CASSQPSPFRGRPDTQYF	TRBV3-1/TRBV3-2	TRBJ2-3
CASSPPGFYEQYF	TRBV5-4	TRBJ2-7
CASSFQPGGYGYTF	TRBV11-2	TRBJ1-2
CASTRRENYGYTF	TRBV6-5	TRBJ1-2
CASSFRVATEAFF	TRBV27	TRBJ1-1
CASSLPGQGAFWRTYEQYF	TRBV7-6	TRBJ2-7
CSASPSPGNTEAFF	TRBV20-1	TRBJ1-1
CASSLVTGTGANVLTF	TRBV5-6	TRBJ2-6
CASSFFDTTYEQYF	TRBV11-2	TRBJ2-7
CASSLSPGEKLFF	TRBV7-6	TRBJ1-4
CASSLPGDIYPPNYGYTF	TRBV19	TRBJ1-2
CASSLNRGRTEAFF	TRBV7-2	TRBJ1-1
CASSPGQGILDGYTF	TRBV7-9	TRBJ1-2
CASITLLEAFF	TRBV6-5	TRBJ1-1
CASRVPGGTGELFF	TRBV4-1	TRBJ2-2
CASSPGQVLSYEQYF	TRBV6-2/TRBV6-3	TRBJ2-7
CASSGLGKTEAFF	TRBV28	TRBJ1-1
CASSAQTGGYTF	TRBV9	TRBJ1-2
CASTGVTSGVFSFF	TRBV6-6	TRBJ1-1
CASRSGQGWTYTF	TRBV6-5	TRBJ1-2
CASSDRGTSSGNTIYF	TRBV2	TRBJ1-3
CASSLRGDRTGELFF	TRBV27	TRBJ2-2
CASSPTFGVPLGGELFF	TRBV14	TRBJ2-2
CASSLGAQNTGELFF	TRBV7-8	TRBJ2-2
CASRPRDRDFGYTF	TRBV5-4	TRBJ1-2
CASSFSPDTEAFF	TRBV5-5	TRBJ1-1
CASSPTGEGYTQYF	TRBV19	TRBJ2-3
CASSLEQHDYGYTF	TRBV28	TRBJ1-2
CASSQDERGLNTEAFF	TRBV4-1	TRBJ1-1
CASSFPGTGAPNYGYTF	TRBV7-9	TRBJ1-2
CASSMARTNTEAFF	TRBV19	TRBJ1-1
CASMRGQLKRSTEAFF	TRBV19	TRBJ1-1
CASSQEGAGFYTQYF	TRBV14	TRBJ2-3
CSSSRGHYNSPLHF	TRBV29-1	TRBJ1-6
CASSPTGNEQFF	TRBV11-3	TRBJ2-1
CASSKDLAGELFF	TRBV18	TRBJ2-2
CASSFSGDNQPQHF	TRBV27	TRBJ1-5